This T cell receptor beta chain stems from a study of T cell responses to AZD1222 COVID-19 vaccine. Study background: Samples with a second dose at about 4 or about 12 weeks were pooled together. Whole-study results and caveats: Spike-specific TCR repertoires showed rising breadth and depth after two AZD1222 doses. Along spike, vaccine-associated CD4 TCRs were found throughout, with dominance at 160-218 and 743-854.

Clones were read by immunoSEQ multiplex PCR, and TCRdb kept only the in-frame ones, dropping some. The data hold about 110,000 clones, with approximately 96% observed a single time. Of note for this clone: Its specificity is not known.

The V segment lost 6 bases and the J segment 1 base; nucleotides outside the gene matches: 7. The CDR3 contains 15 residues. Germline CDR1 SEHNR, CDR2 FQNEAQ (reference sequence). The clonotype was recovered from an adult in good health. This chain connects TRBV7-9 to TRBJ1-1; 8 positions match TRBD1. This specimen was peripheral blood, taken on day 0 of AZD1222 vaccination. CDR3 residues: CASRGRQGKNTEAFF. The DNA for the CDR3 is TGTGCCAGCAGAGGAAGACAGGGGAAGAACACTGAAGCTTTCTTT.